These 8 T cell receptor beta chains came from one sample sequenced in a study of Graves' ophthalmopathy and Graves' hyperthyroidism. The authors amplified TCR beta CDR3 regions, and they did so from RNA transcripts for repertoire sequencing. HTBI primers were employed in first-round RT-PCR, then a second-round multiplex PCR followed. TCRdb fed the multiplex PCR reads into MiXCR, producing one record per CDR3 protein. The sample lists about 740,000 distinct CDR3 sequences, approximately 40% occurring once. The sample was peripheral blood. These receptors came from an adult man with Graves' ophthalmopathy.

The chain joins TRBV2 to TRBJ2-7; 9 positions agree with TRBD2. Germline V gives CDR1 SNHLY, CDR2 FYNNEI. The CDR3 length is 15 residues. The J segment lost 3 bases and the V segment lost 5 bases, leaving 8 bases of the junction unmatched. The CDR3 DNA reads TGTGCCAGCAGTTCGCGGGGGGGAACCGACTACGAGCAGTACTTC. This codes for CASSSRGGTDYEQYF.

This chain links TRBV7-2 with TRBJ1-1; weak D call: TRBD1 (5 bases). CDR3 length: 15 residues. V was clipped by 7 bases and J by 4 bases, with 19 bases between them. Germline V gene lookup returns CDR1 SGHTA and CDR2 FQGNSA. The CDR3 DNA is TGTGCCAGCACCACCCCCTCCGGGGGGTTCACTGAAGCTTTCTTT. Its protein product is CASTTPSGGFTEAFF.

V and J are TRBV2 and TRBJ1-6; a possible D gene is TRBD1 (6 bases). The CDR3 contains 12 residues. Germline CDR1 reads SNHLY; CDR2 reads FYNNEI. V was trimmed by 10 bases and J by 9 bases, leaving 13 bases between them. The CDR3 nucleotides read TGTGCCACAAGCGAGGGGGTTTCACCCCTCCACTTT. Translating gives CATSEGVSPLHF.

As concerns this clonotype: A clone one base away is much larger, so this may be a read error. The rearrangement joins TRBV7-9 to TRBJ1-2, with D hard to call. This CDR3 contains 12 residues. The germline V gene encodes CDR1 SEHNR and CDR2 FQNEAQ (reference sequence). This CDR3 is CASSHPGYGHTF. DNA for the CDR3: TGCGCCAGCAGCCACCCGGGCTATGGCCACACCTTC.

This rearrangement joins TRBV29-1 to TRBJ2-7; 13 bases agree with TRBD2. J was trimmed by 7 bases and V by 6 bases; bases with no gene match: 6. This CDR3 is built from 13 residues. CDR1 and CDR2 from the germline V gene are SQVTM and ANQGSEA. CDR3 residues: CSVGTSGTNEQYF. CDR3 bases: TGCAGCGTGGGGACTAGCGGGACCAATGAGCAGTACTTC.

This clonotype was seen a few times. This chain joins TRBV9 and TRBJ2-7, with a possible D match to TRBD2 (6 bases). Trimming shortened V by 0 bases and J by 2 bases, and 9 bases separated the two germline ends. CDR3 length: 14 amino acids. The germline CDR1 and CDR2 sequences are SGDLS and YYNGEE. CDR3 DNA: TGTGCCAGCAGCGTAGGGCCTAGCGCCTACGAGCAGTACTTC. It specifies CASSVGPSAYEQYF.

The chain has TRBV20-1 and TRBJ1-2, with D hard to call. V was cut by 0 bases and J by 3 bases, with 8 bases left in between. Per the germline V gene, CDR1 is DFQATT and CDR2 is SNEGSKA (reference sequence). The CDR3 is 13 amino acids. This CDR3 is CSARDQADYGYTF. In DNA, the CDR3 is TGCAGTGCTAGAGATCAGGCAGACTATGGCTACACCTTC.

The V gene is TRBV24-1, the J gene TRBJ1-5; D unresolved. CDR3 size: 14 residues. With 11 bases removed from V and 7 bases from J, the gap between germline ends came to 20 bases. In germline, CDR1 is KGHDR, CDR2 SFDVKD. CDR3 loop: CASRPLSAVQPQHF. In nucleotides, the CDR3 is TGTGCCAGCAGGCCCCTGTCGGCCGTACAGCCCCAGCATTTT.